This T cell receptor beta chain was retrieved from a study of T cell repertoires in aging, cancer and after chemotherapy (dated by TCRdb to between 2017 and 2020). For the wider study: The donors fell into six age groups ranging from 30 or younger to 70 or older, and each group had at least three individuals. In the solid tumor group, the paired samples taken before and after chemotherapy came from patients with brain tumors (glioblastoma) who were receiving therapy based on temozolomide. Alongside some 98 healthy donors serving as a reference group, the cohort included some 210 cancer patients, of whom more than 85 had hematological cancers and about 130 had solid cancers. Some 9 million TCR reads were contained in the full dataset. To look at immunoaging and at how T cells reconstitute after chemotherapy, the study profiled TCR beta repertoires in peripheral blood from both healthy donors and cancer patients.

TCR beta rearrangements were amplified from genomic DNA isolated from peripheral blood, not from sorted cells or RNA. Turning to this clonotype: What this receptor recognizes is not known. Qualities for individual bases were not recorded, and no much larger clone is one base off.

The full study reports these points: In both cancer cohorts, median generation probability rose over the chemotherapy interval, which suggests that the repertoire was reconstituted through rebound thymic output. In healthy donors, the decline in TCR diversity with age was mainly due to loss of richness, whereas in cancer patients loss of evenness also played a role. Compared with age-matched healthy donors, untreated patients with either hematological or solid cancers had significantly lower TCR diversity in the blood along with higher clonality. According to the authors, the repertoire data do not permit conclusions about immunological memory after chemotherapy.

Rearranged TRB sequences spanning V, D and J segments were amplified in a multiplex touch-down PCR with a mixed TRB-A/B primer pool. Two consecutive PCR reactions with Phusion HS II polymerase added Illumina adapters and sample indices to the amplicons. The amplicons were purified from gel with the NucleoSpin Gel and PCR Clean-up kit and then assessed with Qubit and an Agilent 2100 Bioanalyzer. The libraries were sequenced on an Illumina MiSeq with 600-cycle, single-indexed, paired-end runs. In the authors' own workflow: MiXCR versions 2.12 and 3.0.5 were used to process TRB sequences. Each unique CDR3 nucleotide sequence was counted as one clone, and only productive sequences with at least two reads were retained. Shannon diversity, evenness, clonality (one minus evenness), and alpha-parameterized diversity profiles from alpha 0 to 5 were included as repertoire metrics. The IGoR algorithm was used to compute generation probabilities of clones in paired pre- and post-chemotherapy samples. TCRdb reran the public reads through fastp at Q25 and MiXCR, keeping productive beta chains. Every CDR3 protein is listed once, alongside the most common genes and DNA of its rows. The V and J calls were not made by the authors but by TCRdb's processing. This sample comprises over 4,000 distinct CDR3 sequences, 25% to 30% of them detected only once. Around 10% of the sample is in the top ten clones.

Including the terminal cysteine and phenylalanine, the CDR3 comprises 13 residues. The entry retains the CDR3 DNA only, 39 bases that are in frame from base 1. Reading the germline V gene (reference sequence) gives CDR1 GTSNPN and CDR2 SVGIG. At the junction V is shortened by 0 bases and J by 2 bases, with 7 bases in between. The chain is encoded by TRBV30 joined to TRBJ1-2, with the D gene not confidently named. The sequenced material came from blood. The TCR originated in a human donor with a solid tumor. The CDR3 protein is CAWSVSQNYGYTF. The DNA sequence reads TGTGCCTGGAGTGTAAGCCAGAACTATGGCTACACCTTC.